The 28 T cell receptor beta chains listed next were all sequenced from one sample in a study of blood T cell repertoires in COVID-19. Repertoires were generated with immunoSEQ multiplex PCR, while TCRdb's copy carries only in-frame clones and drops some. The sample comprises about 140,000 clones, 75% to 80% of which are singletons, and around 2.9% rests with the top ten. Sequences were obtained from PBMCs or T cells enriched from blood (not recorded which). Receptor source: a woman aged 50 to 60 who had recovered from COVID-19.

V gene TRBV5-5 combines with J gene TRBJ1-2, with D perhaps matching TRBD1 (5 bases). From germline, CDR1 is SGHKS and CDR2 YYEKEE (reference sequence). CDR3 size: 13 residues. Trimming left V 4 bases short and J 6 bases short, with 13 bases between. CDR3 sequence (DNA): TGTGCCAGCAGCCAGGCGGGGGGGGATGGCTACACCTTC. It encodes CASSQAGGDGYTF.

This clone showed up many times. CDR3 amino acids: CASSRGTATEAFF. As DNA, the CDR3 is TGCGCCAGCAGTCGGGGGACAGCCACTGAAGCTTTCTTT. V is TRBV5-1 and J is TRBJ1-1; 7 bases are shared with TRBD1. The V gene end was trimmed by 5 bases and the J gene end by 4 bases; junction bases not matched to a gene: 5. The germline gives CDR1 SGHRS, CDR2 YFSETQ. This CDR3 has 13 amino acids. Based on the CDR3 plus reference TRBV5-1 and TRBJ1-1, the full variable domain is KAGVTQTPRYLIKTRGQQVTLSCSPISGHRSVSWYQQTPGQGLQFLFEYFSETQRNKGNFPGRFSGRQFSNSRSEMNVSTLELGDSALYLCASSRGTATEAFFGQGTRLTVV.

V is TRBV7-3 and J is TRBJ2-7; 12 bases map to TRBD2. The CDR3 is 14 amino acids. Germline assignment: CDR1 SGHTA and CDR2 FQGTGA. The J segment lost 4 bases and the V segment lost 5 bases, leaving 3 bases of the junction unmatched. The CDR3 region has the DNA TGTGCCAGCAGCCCTAGCGGGGGGGCGTACGAGCAGTACTTC. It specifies CASSPSGGAYEQYF.

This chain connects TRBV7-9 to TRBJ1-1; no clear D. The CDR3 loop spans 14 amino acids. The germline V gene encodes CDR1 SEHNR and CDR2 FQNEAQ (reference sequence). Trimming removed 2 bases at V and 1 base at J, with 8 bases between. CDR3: CASSLRQENTEAFF. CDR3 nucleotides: TGTGCCAGCAGCTTACGCCAGGAGAACACTGAAGCTTTCTTT. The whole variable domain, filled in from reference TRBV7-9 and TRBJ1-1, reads DTGVSQNPRHKITKRGQNVTFRCDPISEHNRLYWYRQTLGQGPEFLTYFQNEAQLEKSRLLSDRFSAERPKGSFSTLEIQRTEQGDSAMYLCASSLRQENTEAFFGQGTRLTVV.

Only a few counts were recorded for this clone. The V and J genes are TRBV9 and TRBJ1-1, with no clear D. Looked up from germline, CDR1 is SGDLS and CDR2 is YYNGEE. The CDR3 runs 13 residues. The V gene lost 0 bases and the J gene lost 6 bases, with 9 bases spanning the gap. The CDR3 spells CASSVGGGPEAFF. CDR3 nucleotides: TGTGCCAGCAGCGTAGGGGGAGGACCTGAAGCTTTCTTT.

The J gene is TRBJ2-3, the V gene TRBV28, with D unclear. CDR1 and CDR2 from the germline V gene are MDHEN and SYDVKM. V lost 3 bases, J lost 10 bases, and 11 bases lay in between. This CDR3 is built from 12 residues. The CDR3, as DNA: TGTGCCAGCAGTTTGTCCCTGTTTGCGCAGTATTTT. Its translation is CASSLSLFAQYF.

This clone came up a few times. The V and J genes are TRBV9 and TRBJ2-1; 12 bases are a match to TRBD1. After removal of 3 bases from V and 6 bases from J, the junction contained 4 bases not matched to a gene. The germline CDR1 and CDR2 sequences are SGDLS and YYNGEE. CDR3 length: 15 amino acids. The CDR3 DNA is TGTGCCAGCAGCGGCCGGGACAGGGGGCCCAATGAGCAGTTCTTC. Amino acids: CASSGRDRGPNEQFF.

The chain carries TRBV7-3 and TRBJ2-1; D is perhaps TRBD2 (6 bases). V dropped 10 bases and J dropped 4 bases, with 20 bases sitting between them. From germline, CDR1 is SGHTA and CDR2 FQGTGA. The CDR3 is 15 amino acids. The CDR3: CATPGRDRGYNEQFF. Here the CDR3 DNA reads TGTGCCACCCCCGGTAGGGATCGGGGGTACAATGAGCAGTTCTTC.

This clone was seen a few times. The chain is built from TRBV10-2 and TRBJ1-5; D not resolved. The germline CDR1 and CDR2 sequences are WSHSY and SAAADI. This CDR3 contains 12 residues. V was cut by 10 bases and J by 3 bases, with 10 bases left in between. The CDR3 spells CATRQFNQPQHF. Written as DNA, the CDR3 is TGCGCCACCAGGCAGTTCAATCAGCCCCAGCATTTT.

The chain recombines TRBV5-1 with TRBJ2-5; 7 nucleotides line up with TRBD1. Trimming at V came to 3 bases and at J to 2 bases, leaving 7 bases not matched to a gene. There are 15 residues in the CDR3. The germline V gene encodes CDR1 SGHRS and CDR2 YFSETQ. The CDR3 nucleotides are TGCGCCAGCAGCTCAGGGACAGCTTTACAAGAGACCCAGTACTTC. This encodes CASSSGTALQETQYF.

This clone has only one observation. CDR3 sequence (DNA): TGCGCCAGCAGCTTTAGCGCCACCTACAATGAGCAGTTCTTC. Translated: CASSFSATYNEQFF. The rearrangement uses TRBV5-1 and TRBJ2-1, with a weak D call TRBD2 (5 bases). The germline V and J ends were trimmed by 2 bases and 2 bases, with 8 bases remaining between them. This CDR3 region has 14 residues. CDR1 and CDR2 (germline): SGHRS, YFSETQ.

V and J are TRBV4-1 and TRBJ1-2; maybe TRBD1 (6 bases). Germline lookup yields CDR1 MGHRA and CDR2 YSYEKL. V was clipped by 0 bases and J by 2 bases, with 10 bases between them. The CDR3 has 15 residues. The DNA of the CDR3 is TGCGCCAGCAGCCAAGAGACACAGGGAAACTATGGCTACACCTTC. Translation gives CASSQETQGNYGYTF.

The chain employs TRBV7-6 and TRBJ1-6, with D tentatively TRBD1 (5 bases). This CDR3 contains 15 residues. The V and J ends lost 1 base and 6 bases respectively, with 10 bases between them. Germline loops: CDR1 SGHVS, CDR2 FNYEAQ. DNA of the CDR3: TGTGCCAGCAGCTTAGATCAGGGAGGTAATTCACCCCTCCACTTT. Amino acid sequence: CASSLDQGGNSPLHF.

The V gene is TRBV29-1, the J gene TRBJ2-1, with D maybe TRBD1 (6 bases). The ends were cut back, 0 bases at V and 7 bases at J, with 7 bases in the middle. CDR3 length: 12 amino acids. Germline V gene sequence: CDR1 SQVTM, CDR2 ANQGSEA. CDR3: CSVEEGANEQFF. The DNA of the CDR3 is TGCAGCGTTGAAGAGGGGGCTAATGAGCAGTTCTTC.

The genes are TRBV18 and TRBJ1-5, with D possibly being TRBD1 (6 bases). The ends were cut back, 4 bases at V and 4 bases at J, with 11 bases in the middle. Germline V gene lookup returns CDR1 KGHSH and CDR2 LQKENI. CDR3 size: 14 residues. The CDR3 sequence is CASSLGALNQPQHF. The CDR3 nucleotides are TGTGCCAGCTCACTGGGGGCCCTTAATCAGCCCCAGCATTTT.

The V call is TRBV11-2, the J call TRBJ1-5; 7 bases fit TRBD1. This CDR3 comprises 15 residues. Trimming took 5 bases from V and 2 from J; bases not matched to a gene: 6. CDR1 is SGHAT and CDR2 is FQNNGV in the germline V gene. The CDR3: CASSPGDSGNQPQHF. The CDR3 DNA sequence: TGTGCCAGCAGCCCTGGGGACAGCGGCAATCAGCCCCAGCATTTT.

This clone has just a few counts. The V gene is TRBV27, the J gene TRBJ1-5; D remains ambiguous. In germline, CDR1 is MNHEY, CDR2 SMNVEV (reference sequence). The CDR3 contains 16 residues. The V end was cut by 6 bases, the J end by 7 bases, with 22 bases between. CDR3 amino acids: CASRQLASGHLQPQHF. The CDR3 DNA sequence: TGTGCCAGCAGACAACTCGCCAGCGGGCATCTCCAGCCCCAGCATTTT.

In DNA form, the CDR3 reads TGTGCCAGCACAGGGGTAGGGTATTCACCCCTCCACTTT. Its translation: CASTGVGYSPLHF. V is TRBV28 and J is TRBJ1-6; tentative D call: TRBD1 (6 bases). In germline, CDR1 is MDHEN, CDR2 SYDVKM. V was shortened by 7 bases and J by 8 bases, with 12 bases between the two germline ends. This CDR3 spans 13 amino acids.

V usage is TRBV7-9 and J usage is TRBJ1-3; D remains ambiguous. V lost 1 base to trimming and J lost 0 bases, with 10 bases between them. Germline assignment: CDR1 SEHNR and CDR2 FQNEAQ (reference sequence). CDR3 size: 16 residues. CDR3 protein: CASSLGRRLSGNTIYF. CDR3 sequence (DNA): TGTGCCAGCAGCTTAGGACGGAGGCTCTCTGGAAACACCATATATTTT.

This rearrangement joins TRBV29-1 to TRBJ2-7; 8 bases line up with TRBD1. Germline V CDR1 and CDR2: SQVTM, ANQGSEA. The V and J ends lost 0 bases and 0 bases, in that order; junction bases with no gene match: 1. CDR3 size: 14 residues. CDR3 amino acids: CSVEETGASYEQYF. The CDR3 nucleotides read TGCAGCGTTGAAGAGACAGGGGCCTCCTACGAGCAGTACTTC.

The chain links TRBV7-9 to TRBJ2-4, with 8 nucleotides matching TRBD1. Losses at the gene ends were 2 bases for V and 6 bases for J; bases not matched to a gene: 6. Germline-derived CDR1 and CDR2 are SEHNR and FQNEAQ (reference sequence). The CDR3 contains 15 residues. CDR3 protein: CASSLSGGAGNIQYF. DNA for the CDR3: TGTGCCAGCAGCTTATCAGGGGGCGCGGGAAACATTCAGTACTTC.

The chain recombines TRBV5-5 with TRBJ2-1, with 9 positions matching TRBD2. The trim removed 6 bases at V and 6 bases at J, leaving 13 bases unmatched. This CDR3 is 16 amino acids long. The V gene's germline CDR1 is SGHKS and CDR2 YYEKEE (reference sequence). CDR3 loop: CASTNPGREGRNEQFF. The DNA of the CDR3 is TGTGCCAGCACCAACCCAGGGCGGGAGGGCCGCAATGAGCAGTTCTTC.

The CDR3 protein is CASSVQGAGGYTF. The CDR3 DNA is TGTGCCAGTAGTGTACAGGGGGCAGGTGGCTACACCTTC. The V and J genes are TRBV19 and TRBJ1-2; TRBD1 aligns across 9 bases. The germline V gene encodes CDR1 LNHDA and CDR2 SQIVND (reference sequence). The CDR3 has 13 residues. Germline trimming cut 5 bases from V and 7 bases from J; bases unmatched to any gene: 5.

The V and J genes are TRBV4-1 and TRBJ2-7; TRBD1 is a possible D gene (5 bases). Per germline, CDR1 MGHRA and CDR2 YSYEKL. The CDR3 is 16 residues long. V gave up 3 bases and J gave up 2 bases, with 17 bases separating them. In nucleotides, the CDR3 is TGCGCCAGCAGCCAGGAACCTGCGACAGTTGCCTACGAGCAGTACTTC. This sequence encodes CASSQEPATVAYEQYF.

CDR3 residues: CASTIDRGDTSPLHF. As DNA, the CDR3 is TGCGCCAGCACGATAGACAGGGGCGATACTTCACCCCTCCACTTT. The J gene is TRBJ1-6, the V gene TRBV5-1; 8 bases map to TRBD1. Trimming removed 6 bases from V and 9 bases from J; junction bases left unmatched: 11. In germline, CDR1 is SGHRS, CDR2 YFSETQ. The CDR3 length is 15 residues. Combining the CDR3 with reference TRBV5-1 and TRBJ1-6 gives the whole variable domain KAGVTQTPRYLIKTRGQQVTLSCSPISGHRSVSWYQQTPGQGLQFLFEYFSETQRNKGNFPGRFSGRQFSNSRSEMNVSTLELGDSALYLCASTIDRGDTSPLHFGNGTRLTVT.

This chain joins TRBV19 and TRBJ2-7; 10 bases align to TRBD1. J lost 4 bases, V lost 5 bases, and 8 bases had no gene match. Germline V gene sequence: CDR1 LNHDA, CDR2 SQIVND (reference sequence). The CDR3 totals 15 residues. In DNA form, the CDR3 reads TGTGCCAGTAGTGCAGCCGGGACAGGGGAATACGAGCAGTACTTC. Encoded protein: CASSAAGTGEYEQYF.

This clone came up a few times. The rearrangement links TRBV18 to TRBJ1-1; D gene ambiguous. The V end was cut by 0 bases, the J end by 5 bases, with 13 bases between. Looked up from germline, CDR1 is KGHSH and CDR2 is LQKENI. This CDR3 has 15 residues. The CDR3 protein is CASSPPLRAGTEAFF. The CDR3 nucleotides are TGTGCCAGCTCACCACCCCTTCGGGCGGGGACTGAAGCTTTCTTT.

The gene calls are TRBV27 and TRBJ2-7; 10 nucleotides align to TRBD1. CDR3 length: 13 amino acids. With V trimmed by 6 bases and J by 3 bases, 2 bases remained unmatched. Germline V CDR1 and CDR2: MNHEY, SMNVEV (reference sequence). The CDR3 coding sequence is TGTGCCAGCAGCCGGACAGGGGGCTACGAGCAGTACTTC. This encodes CASSRTGGYEQYF.